What follows is one T cell receptor (beta chain) and its context. Its antigen remains unknown. A read error is possible here, since a much larger clone lies one base away. This sample is drawn from a study of Graves' ophthalmopathy and Graves' hyperthyroidism. Study conclusions and caveats: Clonotypes were expanded in thyroid at above 0.001 frequency, and most also appeared in blood.

Transcripts of RNA were the source for amplifying TCR beta CDR3 regions. HTBI primers served in a first-round RT-PCR, which a second-round multiplex PCR followed. MiXCR was run by TCRdb on the multiplex PCR reads, yielding one entry per CDR3 protein. The sample has a few hundred thousand distinct CDR3 sequences; just under 40% are singletons. CDR3 length: 14 residues. In germline, CDR1 is MNHEY, CDR2 SVGAGI. Hyperthyroidism patients, aged 18 to 65, were newly diagnosed, under 2 months' duration. Researchers turned away patients with other autoimmune diseases, uncontrolled infections, pregnancy or lactation. Orbital computed tomography and thyroid ultrasound, along with TRAb, serum thyroxine and clinical symptoms, underpinned diagnosis.

This sequence originates from an adult man with Graves' hyperthyroidism. Sequenced: peripheral blood or thyroid tissue (not recorded which). The chain is built from TRBV6-5 and TRBJ1-2; maybe TRBD1 (6 bases). The CDR3, as DNA: TGTGCCAGCAGTTACGACAGGATGAACTGTGGCTACACCTTC. It codes for CASSYDRMNCGYTF.